Listed below are T cell receptor beta chains from one sample, sequenced in a study of Graves' ophthalmopathy and Graves' hyperthyroidism. TCRdb re-analysed the multiplex PCR reads in MiXCR, keeping a single row per CDR3 protein. This table holds hundreds of thousands of distinct CDR3 sequences, roughly 21% found once. Sequencing was performed on peripheral blood. Source of these receptors: a young woman with stable Graves' hyperthyroidism. Both conserved end residues are part of each CDR3. A D gene is named only where the DNA matches it firmly. Rows may omit the clone size; those that give it use once, few, many or a size class.

abundance,v_gene,d_gene,j_gene,CDR3aa,CDR3nt
few,TRBV6-2/TRBV6-3,TRBD2,TRBJ2-7,CASSYAVVSGKGQYF,TGTGCCAGCAGTTACGCGGTTGTTAGCGGGAAGGGGCAGTACTTC
many,TRBV20-1,TRBD1,TRBJ2-7,CSAYQTGVFYEQYF,TGCAGTGCATATCAAACAGGGGTTTTCTACGAGCAGTACTTC
.,TRBV12-3/TRBV12-4,TRBD1,TRBJ2-5,CASSFGQGAAETQYF,TGTGCCAGCAGTTTCGGACAGGGGGCAGCAGAGACCCAGTACTTC
.,TRBV12-3/TRBV12-4,.,TRBJ1-5,CASSLNPAKAQHF,TGTGCCAGCAGTTTAAACCCCGCCAAGGCCCAGCATTTT
.,TRBV12-3/TRBV12-4,TRBD1,TRBJ1-1,CASRPLRGKAEAFF,TGTGCCAGCAGACCTCTCAGGGGGAAAGCTGAAGCTTTCTTT
.,TRBV27,.,TRBJ1-2,CASSLGHPRDSYGYTF,TGTGCCAGCAGTTTGGGCCACCCCCGGGATTCCTATGGCTACACCTTC
many,TRBV2,.,TRBJ2-7,CASRLLGGSYEQYF,TGTGCCAGCAGGCTCCTAGGGGGGTCCTACGAGCAGTACTTC
.,TRBV6-9,.,TRBJ2-7,CAMQRDRSYEQYF,TGTGCCATGCAAAGGGACCGCTCCTACGAGCAGTACTTC
few,TRBV7-2,.,TRBJ2-2,CASSVTGIDTGELFF,TGTGCCAGCAGCGTAACAGGGATAGACACCGGGGAGCTGTTTTTT
few,TRBV3-1,.,TRBJ2-5,CASSQVLYQETQYF,TGTGCCAGCAGCCAAGTTTTATACCAAGAGACCCAGTACTTC
many,TRBV6-6,.,TRBJ2-5,CASRRGTMGKRETQYF,TGTGCCAGCAGACGAGGGACAATGGGAAAGAGAGAGACCCAGTACTTC
many,TRBV7-2,TRBD1,TRBJ2-5,CASSMTGGETQYF,TGTGCCAGCAGTATGACAGGGGGAGAGACCCAGTACTTC
.,TRBV27,.,TRBJ1-2,CASSSRQGYYGYTF,TGTGCCAGCAGTTCGAGGCAGGGATACTATGGCTACACCTTC
many,TRBV6-4,TRBD1,TRBJ2-7,CASSERDRAEQYF,TGTGCCAGCAGTGAAAGGGACAGGGCCGAGCAGTACTTC
many,TRBV6-2/TRBV6-3,.,TRBJ2-7,CASSYSSPGPPSFYEQYF,TGTGCCAGCAGTTACTCGTCGCCAGGCCCCCCGAGCTTTTACGAGCAGTACTTC
.,TRBV6-1,TRBD1,TRBJ2-5,CASSPVGGTQETQYF,TGTGCCAGCAGTCCCGTAGGGGGCACCCAAGAGACCCAGTACTTC
many,TRBV20-1,.,TRBJ2-7,CSAEQLFYEQYF,TGCAGTGCTGAACAACTGTTCTACGAGCAGTACTTC
many,TRBV7-2,.,TRBJ1-1,CASRGGGPGSGSEAFF,TGTGCCAGCAGGGGGGGGGGTCCAGGGAGCGGCTCTGAAGCTTTCTTT
many,TRBV29-1,.,TRBJ2-7,CSVVSLTSYEQYF,TGCAGCGTTGTGTCCCTTACCTCCTACGAGCAGTACTTC
.,TRBV28,TRBD2,TRBJ2-7,CASRGLAGVPEQYF,TGTGCCAGCAGGGGACTAGCGGGAGTCCCCGAGCAGTACTTC
few,TRBV28,TRBD2,TRBJ2-1,CASGGLAGGINEQFF,TGTGCCAGCGGGGGACTAGCGGGAGGGATTAATGAGCAGTTCTTC
many,TRBV11-1,.,TRBJ1-1,CASTNQRNTEAFF,TGTGCCAGCACGAATCAGAGGAACACTGAAGCTTTCTTT
many,TRBV19,.,TRBJ1-2,CASSVTRTGGYGYTF,TGTGCCAGTAGTGTAACAAGGACCGGAGGCTATGGCTACACCTTC
many,TRBV7-8,.,TRBJ1-5,CASSLGSFVQPQHF,TGTGCCAGCAGCTTAGGGTCTTTCGTTCAGCCCCAGCATTTT
.,TRBV29-1,.,TRBJ2-4,CSVGREDIKYF,TGCAGCGTCGGCAGGGAAGACATTAAGTACTTC
many,TRBV7-9,.,TRBJ1-1,CASTKQGLNTEAFF,TGTGCCAGCACAAAACAGGGTTTGAACACTGAAGCTTTCTTT
few,TRBV7-6,.,TRBJ2-5,CASSRTRGQETKYF,TGTGCCAGCAGCCGTACTAGGGGACAAGAGACCAAGTACTTC
.,TRBV20-1,.,TRBJ1-3,CSGSTGSSSGNTIYF,TGCAGTGGGTCGACAGGCTCGAGCTCTGGAAACACCATATATTTT
.,TRBV20-1,.,TRBJ2-2,CSAPGGTGELFF,TGCAGTGCTCCAGGGGGGACCGGGGAGCTGTTTTTT
many,TRBV10-2,TRBD2,TRBJ2-5,CASRLAGGYETQYF,TGCGCCAGCCGACTAGCGGGAGGGTATGAGACCCAGTACTTC
many,TRBV19,TRBD1,TRBJ2-7,CASSIGETGAPDEQYF,TGTGCCAGTAGTATCGGGGAGACAGGGGCTCCCGACGAGCAGTACTTC
.,TRBV20-1,.,TRBJ1-2,CSASLPGYGYTF,TGCAGTGCTAGTCTCCCAGGGTACGGCTACACCTTC
many,TRBV30,.,TRBJ2-7,CAWNGGYEQYF,TGTGCCTGGAACGGGGGCTACGAGCAGTACTTC
many,TRBV19,.,TRBJ2-5,CASSNRDGARETQYF,TGTGCCAGTAGTAACCGGGACGGGGCACGTGAGACCCAGTACTTC
many,TRBV11-1,.,TRBJ1-1,CASRPHRATGDTEAFF,TGTGCCAGCAGGCCCCACAGGGCAACAGGAGACACTGAAGCTTTCTTT
many,TRBV28,.,TRBJ2-7,CASSLGTPDEQYF,TGTGCCAGCAGTTTAGGCACCCCGGACGAGCAGTACTTC
many,TRBV6-2/TRBV6-3,.,TRBJ1-5,CASTPPGMSNQPQHF,TGTGCCAGCACCCCCCCAGGGATGAGCAATCAGCCCCAGCATTTT
.,TRBV6-1,TRBD1,TRBJ1-5,CASGPLDRVPQPQHF,TGTGCCAGCGGTCCCCTTGACAGGGTCCCTCAGCCCCAGCATTTT
many,TRBV11-2,.,TRBJ2-7,CASSLAPSREQYF,TGTGCCAGCAGCTTAGCTCCGTCGAGGGAGCAGTACTTC
many,TRBV2,TRBD1,TRBJ1-5,CASRAGTGHQPQHF,TGTGCCAGCAGGGCCGGGACAGGACATCAGCCCCAGCATTTT
few,TRBV7-3,.,TRBJ2-2,CASRLGGGANTGELFF,TGTGCCAGCAGACTAGGGGGGGGAGCGAACACCGGGGAGCTGTTTTTT
few,TRBV5-1,.,TRBJ1-1,CASSLNRKNTEAFF,TGCGCCAGCAGCCTCAACAGGAAGAACACTGAAGCTTTCTTT
few,TRBV27,.,TRBJ1-1,CASRNRVEAFF,TGTGCCAGTAGAAACAGGGTGGAAGCTTTCTTT
many,TRBV10-3,TRBD1,TRBJ1-5,CAISDIGTGVSFSNQPQHF,TGTGCCATCAGTGATATTGGGACAGGGGTCTCCTTCAGCAATCAGCCCCAGCATTTT
.,TRBV29-1,TRBD1,TRBJ2-7,CSVGQFPRQGAYEQYF,TGCAGCGTCGGCCAATTCCCGCGACAGGGGGCTTACGAGCAGTACTTC
.,TRBV19,.,TRBJ1-5,CASSARGFDSNQPQHF,TGTGCCAGTAGTGCAAGAGGATTTGACAGCAATCAGCCCCAGCATTTT
.,TRBV5-1,TRBD1,TRBJ1-1,CASSLGDRATKAFF,TGCGCCAGCAGCTTGGGGGACAGGGCCACTAAAGCTTTCTTT
many,TRBV19,TRBD2,TRBJ2-7,CASSPRGKGEQYF,TGTGCCAGTAGTCCGCGGGGGAAAGGCGAGCAGTACTTC
many,TRBV28,TRBD1,TRBJ2-7,CASSFSHFGDRVTYEQYF,TGTGCCAGCAGTTTTAGTCATTTCGGGGACAGGGTAACCTACGAGCAGTACTTC
many,TRBV5-1,.,TRBJ1-2,CASSFRGPNYGYTF,TGCGCCAGCAGCTTCAGGGGCCCAAACTATGGCTACACCTTC
many,TRBV6-1,.,TRBJ2-7,CASSEAPGRIYEQYF,TGTGCCAGCAGTGAAGCTCCAGGGCGAATCTACGAGCAGTACTTC
many,TRBV19,TRBD1,TRBJ2-5,CASSIGTGAEETQYF,TGTGCCAGTAGTATAGGGACAGGAGCTGAGGAGACCCAGTACTTC
once,TRBV5-1,TRBD1,TRBJ2-5,CASSQGASEIQYF,TGCGCCAGCAGCCAGGGGGCATCGGAGATCCAGTACTTC
many,TRBV28,TRBD1,TRBJ1-5,CASSIQGLGQPQHF,TGTGCCAGCAGTATACAGGGGTTAGGGCAGCCCCAGCATTTT
few,TRBV19,TRBD1,TRBJ1-2,CASSRQGSSYGYTF,TGTGCCAGTAGTAGACAGGGGAGCAGCTATGGCTACACCTTC
many,TRBV6-1,.,TRBJ2-7,CASMATYEQYF,TGTGCCAGCATGGCGACCTACGAGCAGTACTTC
many,TRBV7-2,TRBD2,TRBJ2-2,CASSYKRELNGELFF,TGTGCCAGCAGTTATAAGCGGGAGTTAAACGGGGAGCTGTTTTTT
many,TRBV11-2,TRBD1,TRBJ1-6,CASSLAGGDSPLHF,TGTGCCAGCAGCTTAGCAGGGGGCGACTCACCCCTCCACTTT
.,TRBV6-2/TRBV6-3,TRBD2,TRBJ2-7,CASGLLADSYEQYF,TGTGCCAGCGGGCTCCTAGCGGATTCCTACGAGCAGTACTTC
many,TRBV12-3/TRBV12-4,.,TRBJ2-5,CASSSLYGETQYF,TGTGCCAGCAGTTCCCTCTATGGGGAGACCCAGTACTTC